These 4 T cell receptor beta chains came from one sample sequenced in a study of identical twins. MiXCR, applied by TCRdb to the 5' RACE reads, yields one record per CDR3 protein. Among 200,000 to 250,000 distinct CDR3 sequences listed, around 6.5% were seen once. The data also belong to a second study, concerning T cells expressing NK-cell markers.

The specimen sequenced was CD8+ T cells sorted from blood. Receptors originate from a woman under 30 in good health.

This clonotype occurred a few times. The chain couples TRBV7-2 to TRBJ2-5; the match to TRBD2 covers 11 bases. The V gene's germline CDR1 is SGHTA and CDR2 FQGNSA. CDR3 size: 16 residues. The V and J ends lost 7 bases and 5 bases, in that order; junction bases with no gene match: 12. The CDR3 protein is CASTIPLAGGGETQYF. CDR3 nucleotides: TGTGCCAGCACCATCCCGCTAGCGGGAGGAGGGGAGACCCAGTACTTC.

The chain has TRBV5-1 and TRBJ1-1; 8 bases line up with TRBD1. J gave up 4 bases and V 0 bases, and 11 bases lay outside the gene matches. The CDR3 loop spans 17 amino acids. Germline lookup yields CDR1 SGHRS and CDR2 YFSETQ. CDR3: CASSLGLGLQGATEAFF. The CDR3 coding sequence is TGCGCCAGCAGCTTGGGATTGGGGTTGCAGGGGGCCACTGAAGCTTTCTTT.

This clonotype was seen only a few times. The CDR3 bases are TGCGCCACCGCTTGGGGGCTTGACACTGAAGCTTTCTTT. Translating it yields CATAWGLDTEAFF. The chain is built from TRBV10-2 and TRBJ1-1; D might be TRBD1 (6 bases). This CDR3 is 13 amino acids long. Trimming stripped 10 bases from V and 3 bases from J, with 15 bases between. The germline V gene encodes CDR1 WSHSY and CDR2 SAAADI.

The CDR3 spells CASSTLAGLLSGANVLTF. CDR3 bases: TGTGCCAGTAGTACCCTAGCGGGGCTCCTCTCTGGGGCCAACGTCCTGACTTTC. This sequence joins TRBV19 and TRBJ2-6, with TRBD2 matching over 9 bases. In germline, CDR1 is LNHDA, CDR2 SQIVND (reference sequence). This CDR3 is built from 18 residues. The V segment lost 4 bases and the J segment 0 bases; nucleotides outside the gene matches: 7.